These 26 T cell receptor beta chains came from one sample sequenced in a study of Tregs in tolerant kidney transplant recipients. Using immunoSEQ multiplex PCR, the repertoire was profiled, and TCRdb retains in-frame clones only, with some absent. The sample contains roughly 120,000 clones, around nine tenths of which appear only once. Sequencing used CD4+ T cells from blood. The source is a human donor in good health.

The rearrangement links TRBV4-1 to TRBJ2-1; TRBD1 is a possible D gene (6 bases). V lost 5 bases to trimming and J lost 9 bases, with 23 bases between them. CDR3 length: 16 amino acids. CDR1 and CDR2 (germline): MGHRA, YSYEKL. This CDR3 reads CASSKLRNTGMGEQFF. CDR3 nucleotide sequence: TGCGCCAGCAGCAAACTCAGAAACACAGGGATGGGTGAGCAGTTCTTC.

The rearrangement uses TRBV19 and TRBJ2-1; TRBD1 or TRBD2 may be the D gene (5 bases each). The CDR3 extends over 15 amino acids. Trimming stripped 0 bases from V and 3 bases from J, with 9 bases between. Germline V gene sequence: CDR1 LNHDA, CDR2 SQIVND (reference sequence). CDR3: CASSIEGDVYNEQFF. The CDR3 nucleotides are TGTGCCAGTAGTATAGAAGGGGACGTCTACAATGAGCAGTTCTTC.

This chain links TRBV2 with TRBJ1-1; D uncertain. Trimming cost V 6 bases and J 2 bases, with 13 bases left between them. Germline V gene lookup returns CDR1 SNHLY and CDR2 FYNNEI. The CDR3 totals 14 residues. As DNA, the CDR3 is TGTGCCAGCAGGCTTAGACTACTTAACACTGAAGCTTTCTTT. Translating it yields CASRLRLLNTEAFF. The full variable domain, its missing parts supplied by reference TRBV2 and TRBJ1-1, is EPEVTQTPSHQVTQMGQEVILRCVPISNHLYFYWYRQILGQKVEFLVSFYNNEISEKSEIFDDQFSVERPDGSNFTLKIRSTKLEDSAMYFCASRLRLLNTEAFFGQGTRLTVV.

The chain carries TRBV2 and TRBJ1-3; no reliable D call. Germline V gene data show CDR1 as SNHLY and CDR2 as FYNNEI. Trimming removed 6 bases at V and 2 bases at J, with 17 bases between. CDR3 length: 16 residues. DNA of the CDR3: TGTGCCAGCAGGAACATAATCCGGAAAACTGGAAACACCATATATTTT. Protein product: CASRNIIRKTGNTIYF.

The chain links TRBV7-3 to TRBJ1-2, with D possibly matching TRBD1 (5 bases). Per the germline V gene, CDR1 is SGHTA and CDR2 is FQGTGA. The CDR3 has 16 residues. Trimming cost V 3 bases and J 6 bases, with 20 bases left between them. The CDR3 DNA sequence: TGTGCCAGCAGCTTGGGGAGAGGGACCGCCGGACATGGCTACACCTTC. Protein product: CASSLGRGTAGHGYTF.

Remarks on this clone: Mismatch with germline at one junction end may stem from a read error. The V call is TRBV6-5, the J call TRBJ1-5; the D gene is possibly TRBD1 (5 bases). CDR3 length equals 15 residues. Germline loops: CDR1 MNHEY, CDR2 SVGAGI. CDR3 sequence (DNA): TGTGTCAGCAGTATCCGAGAGGGGCCGGGTCAGCCCCAGCATTTT. Amino acid sequence: CVSSIREGPGQPQHF.

The chain joins TRBV7-9 to TRBJ1-4, with D perhaps matching TRBD1 (5 bases). The germline V gene has CDR1 SEHNR and CDR2 FQNEAQ (reference sequence). The CDR3 runs 18 residues. V shed 5 bases and J shed 0 bases, with 19 bases lying between them. CDR3 protein: CASSPPGTADTTNEKLFF. The DNA of the CDR3 is TGTGCCAGCAGCCCCCCCGGGACTGCCGATACAACTAATGAAAAACTGTTTTTT. Full variable domain (rest looked up from reference TRBV7-9 and TRBJ1-4): DTGVSQNPRHKITKRGQNVTFRCDPISEHNRLYWYRQTLGQGPEFLTYFQNEAQLEKSRLLSDRFSAERPKGSFSTLEIQRTEQGDSAMYLCASSPPGTADTTNEKLFFGSGTQLSVL.

The chain links TRBV7-6 to TRBJ2-7; TRBD1 agrees at 9 bases. CDR3 size: 15 residues. Germline CDR1 reads SGHVS; CDR2 reads FNYEAQ. Trimming took 1 base from V and 2 from J; bases not matched to a gene: 3. CDR3 in DNA: TGTGCCAGCAGCTTAGGGACAGGGGCCACCTACGAGCAGTACTTC. Translating it yields CASSLGTGATYEQYF.

This rearrangement joins TRBV7-6 to TRBJ2-7, with 9 bases that match TRBD2. Germline CDR1 reads SGHVS; CDR2 reads FNYEAQ. Unmatched junction bases numbered 15, after V lost 5 bases and J lost 7 bases. CDR3 size: 16 residues. The CDR3 DNA follows: TGTGCCAGCAGCCTGTCCGGGACTAGCCCTTCTTGGGAGCAGTACTTC. Protein sequence: CASSLSGTSPSWEQYF.

This clone appeared once. The gene calls are TRBV7-8 and TRBJ2-7, with 9 bases fitting TRBD2. Germline V gene data show CDR1 as SGHVS and CDR2 as FQNEAQ. Losses at the gene ends were 1 base for V and 2 bases for J; bases not matched to a gene: 12. CDR3 length: 18 residues. CDR3 loop: CASSLVPPLAGTTYEQYF. CDR3 sequence (DNA): TGTGCCAGCAGCTTAGTGCCCCCGCTAGCGGGGACTACCTACGAGCAGTACTTC.

This clone appeared once. The chain couples TRBV7-9 to TRBJ2-2, with 12 positions matching TRBD1. The germline V gene has CDR1 SEHNR and CDR2 FQNEAQ (reference sequence). This CDR3 contains 15 residues. V lost 5 bases to trimming and J lost 6 bases; unmatched junction nucleotides: 4. CDR3 sequence: CASSQGTGGPGELFF. Here the CDR3 DNA reads TGTGCCAGCAGCCAGGGGACAGGGGGCCCCGGGGAGCTGTTTTTT.

The chain has TRBV11-2 and TRBJ1-4; D is ambiguous. Germline V CDR1 and CDR2: SGHAT, FQNNGV. Trimming cost V 3 bases and J 5 bases, with 13 bases left between them. This CDR3 comprises 15 residues. The CDR3 loop is CASSFGLGQNEKLFF. Here the CDR3 DNA reads TGTGCCAGCAGCTTCGGACTCGGGCAGAATGAAAAACTGTTTTTT.

The chain joins TRBV18 to TRBJ2-7; TRBD1 agrees at 8 bases. The CDR3 contains 15 residues. The germline V gene has CDR1 KGHSH and CDR2 LQKENI. V lost 6 bases, J lost 4 bases, and 11 bases stayed unmatched. CDR3 nucleotides: TGTGCCAGCTCTCCCGGACAGGGTCCATTATACGAGCAGTACTTC. Amino acid sequence: CASSPGQGPLYEQYF.

V is TRBV29-1 and J is TRBJ1-1; tentatively, D is TRBD1 (6 bases). The CDR3 length is 13 residues. V was trimmed by 0 bases and J by 3 bases, leaving 8 bases between them. Looked up from germline, CDR1 is SQVTM and CDR2 is ANQGSEA. The CDR3 reads CSVEEDSYTEAFF. The CDR3 DNA reads TGCAGCGTTGAAGAGGACAGTTACACTGAAGCTTTCTTT.

The rearrangement joins TRBV7-9 to TRBJ1-1; TRBD1 aligns across 7 bases. Looked up from germline, CDR1 is SEHNR and CDR2 is FQNEAQ (reference sequence). J gave up 0 bases and V 5 bases, and 12 bases lay outside the gene matches. This CDR3 contains 17 residues. The CDR3 nucleotides read TGTGCCAGCAGCAACGGACAGGTGGGACTTTTGAACACTGAAGCTTTCTTT. This codes for CASSNGQVGLLNTEAFF.

This clone has a single count. This chain's CDR3 is CASTLKYQPQHF. CDR3 sequence (DNA): TGTGCCAGCACCCTGAAGTATCAGCCCCAGCATTTT. The rearrangement joins TRBV28 to TRBJ1-5, with D uncertain. Germline loops: CDR1 MDHEN, CDR2 SYDVKM. CDR3 length: 12 amino acids. Trimming left V 7 bases short and J 5 bases short, with 9 bases between.

The genes are TRBV5-1 and TRBJ2-2, with D perhaps being TRBD1 or TRBD2 (5 bases each). The CDR3 is 14 amino acids. The germline gives CDR1 SGHRS, CDR2 YFSETQ. The V gene lost 4 bases and the J gene lost 8 bases, with 15 bases spanning the gap. CDR3 amino acids: CASSPSDGTGELFF. CDR3 bases: TGCGCCAGCAGCCCATCGGACGGGACGGGGGAGCTGTTTTTT.

In this sample, this clone turned up once. The chain joins TRBV18 to TRBJ2-7; TRBD2 aligns across 11 bases. This CDR3 contains 16 residues. The junction had 14 bases not matched to a gene; V was cut back by 6 bases and J by 7 bases. Germline CDR1 reads KGHSH; CDR2 reads LQKENI. This CDR3 is CASSPRLAGPSGEQYF. The CDR3 nucleotides are TGTGCCAGCTCCCCCCGACTAGCGGGGCCGTCCGGGGAGCAGTACTTC.

This chain joins TRBV7-9 and TRBJ1-5, with a weak D call TRBD1 (6 bases). Looked up from germline, CDR1 is SEHNR and CDR2 is FQNEAQ (reference sequence). Trimming removed 5 bases at V and 7 bases at J, with 12 bases between. The CDR3 consists of 13 residues. The CDR3 loop reads CASSTRDNQPQHF. DNA of the CDR3: TGTGCCAGCAGCACCCGGGACAACCAGCCCCAGCATTTT.

This chain connects TRBV5-1 to TRBJ2-1; TRBD2 aligns across 11 bases. V lost 0 bases and J lost 4; bases outside the gene matches: 3. The CDR3 is 16 amino acids. Per germline, CDR1 SGHRS and CDR2 YFSETQ. The CDR3 bases are TGCGCCAGCAGCTTGGATCGGACTAGCGGGTACAATGAGCAGTTCTTC. Its translation: CASSLDRTSGYNEQFF. The full variable domain, in which reference TRBV5-1 and TRBJ2-1 provide the parts outside the CDR3, is KAGVTQTPRYLIKTRGQQVTLSCSPISGHRSVSWYQQTPGQGLQFLFEYFSETQRNKGNFPGRFSGRQFSNSRSEMNVSTLELGDSALYLCASSLDRTSGYNEQFFGPGTRLTVL.

The chain employs TRBV7-2 and TRBJ1-1; no clear D gene. Germline-derived CDR1 and CDR2 are SGHTA and FQGNSA. The CDR3 consists of 11 residues. V was clipped by 3 bases and J by 8 bases, with 7 bases between them. CDR3 sequence reads: CASSLRTEAFF. The CDR3 DNA is TGTGCCAGCAGCTTGAGGACCGAAGCTTTCTTT.

This chain connects TRBV18 to TRBJ2-7; 12 nucleotides line up with TRBD2. Germline V CDR1 and CDR2: KGHSH, LQKENI. V shed 4 bases and J 4 bases; nucleotides not matched to a gene: 5. The CDR3 extends over 15 amino acids. Here the CDR3 DNA reads TGTGCCAGCTCACTACTAGCGGGGGGAACTTACGAGCAGTACTTC. Translation gives CASSLLAGGTYEQYF.

The chain uses TRBV18 and TRBJ2-1; possibly TRBD1 for D (6 bases). The CDR3 runs to 16 residues. The V end lost 4 bases, the J end lost 0 bases, and 13 bases lay between the germline ends. CDR1 and CDR2 from the germline V gene are KGHSH and LQKENI. Here the CDR3 reads CASSRRDTSSYNEQFF. The CDR3 DNA sequence: TGTGCCAGCTCACGCAGGGACACGAGCTCCTACAATGAGCAGTTCTTC.

J is TRBJ1-2 and V is TRBV6-6, with D tentatively TRBD1 (6 bases). Trimming removed 6 bases from V and 0 bases from J, with 8 bases in between. This CDR3 comprises 13 residues. Germline V lookup: CDR1 MNHNY, CDR2 SVGAGI (reference sequence). CDR3 nucleotide sequence: TGTGCCAGCAGCCAGGGGACTAACTATGGCTACACCTTC. Residues: CASSQGTNYGYTF.

This clone was seen once. V is TRBV30 and J is TRBJ1-2; 10 nucleotides line up with TRBD1. The V segment lost 6 bases and the J segment 6 bases; nucleotides outside the gene matches: 7. The V gene's germline CDR1 is GTSNPN and CDR2 SVGIG (reference sequence). The CDR3 totals 13 residues. CDR3 in amino acids: CACQGQGLDGYTF. CDR3 bases: TGTGCCTGCCAGGGACAGGGGTTGGATGGCTACACCTTC.

The rearrangement links TRBV19 to TRBJ2-6, with 7 positions matching TRBD1. This CDR3 has 18 amino acids. V gave up 3 bases and J gave up 4 bases; unmatched junction bases: 12. In germline, CDR1 is LNHDA, CDR2 SQIVND (reference sequence). The CDR3 bases are TGTGCCAGTAGTATCCGACAGGGCCTGGCCTCGGGGGCCAACGTCCTGACTTTC. Protein product: CASSIRQGLASGANVLTF. The full variable domain, rest sourced from reference TRBV19 and TRBJ2-6, is DGGITQSPKYLFRKEGQNVTLSCEQNLNHDAMYWYRQDPGQGLRLIYYSQIVNDFQKGDIAEGYSVSREKKESFPLTVTSAQKNPTAFYLCASSIRQGLASGANVLTFGAGSRLTVL.